This TCR beta chain was sequenced during a study of blood T cell repertoires in COVID-19. Overall study: Nucleic acid was either cDNA or gDNA, and it came from T cells, B-cell-depleted T cells, or PBMCs.

Everyone who took part was roughly 18 to 89 years old, and they came from over 20 US areas. Recovered Cohort 3 donors showed two negative PCRs, clearance, or symptom resolution. In the study's own analysis: The authors estimated nucleated cell counts from reference gene primer amplification. Profiling relied on immunoSEQ multiplex PCR, and the TCRdb table lists in-frame clones only, not all of them. The V and J calls and the clone size are those of that table, but D and trimming were determined from the DNA. Of a few hundred thousand clones in the sample, 80% to 90% were seen once. The germline V gene encodes CDR1 SEHNR and CDR2 FQNEAQ (reference sequence). The CDR3 runs to 14 residues. V lost 1 base and J lost 4, with 5 bases in between.

The rearrangement uses TRBV7-9 and TRBJ1-6; D unclear. The sequenced sample was PBMCs or T cells enriched from blood (not recorded which). The receptor was isolated from a woman in her forties or fifties who had recovered from COVID-19. The CDR3 is CASSLEQYNSPLHF. The CDR3 DNA sequence: TGTGCCAGCAGCTTAGAACAGTATAATTCACCCCTCCACTTT.